This is a list of T cell receptor beta chains from one sample in a study of cytomegalovirus exposure and HLA in healthy donors. Sequencing was performed with immunoSEQ multiplex PCR; in TCRdb, only in-frame clones are kept and a portion is missing. The sample contains 200,000 to 300,000 clones, roughly 86% of which appear only once. Material: PBMCs. These receptors were collected from a woman aged 40 to 50 in good health and CMV-seropositive. Each CDR3 is given with its conserved first and last residue. The order of the fields is clone size, V gene, J gene, D gene, CDR3 protein, CDR3 DNA. A D gene is named only where the DNA matches it firmly. Not every row has a clone size; where given, it reads once, few, many or a size class.

clone_size: NA
v_call: TRBV9
j_call: TRBJ2-7
d_call: TRBD2
cdr3_aa: CASSVEAGGPTSEQYF
cdr3_nt: TGTGCCAGCAGCGTAGAGGCGGGAGGGCCGACAAGCGAGCAGTACTTC

clone_size: NA
v_call: TRBV6-1
j_call: TRBJ1-6
d_call: NA
cdr3_aa: CASIPPGVGNSPLHF
cdr3_nt: TGTGCCAGCATTCCTCCGGGAGTGGGTAATTCACCCCTCCACTTT

clone_size: NA
v_call: TRBV30
j_call: TRBJ2-7
d_call: NA
cdr3_aa: CAWNRARVNEQYF
cdr3_nt: TGTGCCTGGAACAGGGCACGGGTGAACGAGCAGTACTTC

clone_size: NA
v_call: TRBV7-2
j_call: TRBJ2-4
d_call: TRBD2
cdr3_aa: CASSLAGGGRNIQYF
cdr3_nt: TGTGCCAGCAGCTTAGCGGGGGGAGGGAGAAACATTCAGTACTTC

clone_size: NA
v_call: TRBV30
j_call: TRBJ1-6
d_call: TRBD1
cdr3_aa: CAWTRDRISPLHF
cdr3_nt: TGTGCCTGGACCCGGGACAGAATTTCACCCCTCCACTTT

clone_size: NA
v_call: TRBV6-4
j_call: TRBJ1-5
d_call: NA
cdr3_aa: CASSESGGGQPQHF
cdr3_nt: TGTGCCAGCAGTGAATCCGGGGGAGGACAGCCCCAGCATTTT

clone_size: NA
v_call: TRBV11-2
j_call: TRBJ2-5
d_call: NA
cdr3_aa: CASSLARGMVQETQYF
cdr3_nt: TGTGCCAGCAGCTTAGCTAGGGGAATGGTGCAAGAGACCCAGTACTTC

clone_size: few
v_call: TRBV19
j_call: TRBJ1-5
d_call: NA
cdr3_aa: CASSTKGGTTHQPQHF
cdr3_nt: TGTGCCAGTAGTACCAAAGGAGGAACAACTCATCAGCCCCAGCATTTT

clone_size: NA
v_call: TRBV12-2
j_call: TRBJ1-1
d_call: NA
cdr3_aa: CASRTDGKNTEAFF
cdr3_nt: TGTGCAAGTCGAACGGACGGGAAGAACACTGAAGCTTTCTTT

clone_size: NA
v_call: TRBV5-1
j_call: TRBJ2-2
d_call: TRBD1
cdr3_aa: CASSLADRGLTGELFF
cdr3_nt: TGCGCCAGCAGCTTGGCGGACAGGGGGCTCACCGGGGAGCTGTTTTTT

clone_size: NA
v_call: TRBV19
j_call: TRBJ2-5
d_call: TRBD2
cdr3_aa: CASRAGVETQYF
cdr3_nt: TGTGCCAGTAGGGCGGGAGTAGAGACCCAGTACTTC

clone_size: NA
v_call: TRBV27
j_call: TRBJ1-1
d_call: TRBD1
cdr3_aa: CATWTGSRTEAFF
cdr3_nt: TGTGCCACCTGGACAGGGAGTAGGACTGAAGCTTTCTTT

clone_size: NA
v_call: TRBV30
j_call: TRBJ2-1
d_call: NA
cdr3_aa: CAWSPKASYSYNEQFF
cdr3_nt: TGTGCCTGGAGTCCTAAGGCTAGCTACTCCTACAATGAGCAGTTCTTC

clone_size: NA
v_call: TRBV4-3
j_call: TRBJ2-2
d_call: TRBD1
cdr3_aa: CASSQGYGTGGGELFF
cdr3_nt: TGCGCCAGCAGCCAAGGGTACGGGACAGGAGGCGGGGAGCTGTTTTTT

clone_size: NA
v_call: TRBV19
j_call: TRBJ2-1
d_call: TRBD2
cdr3_aa: CASSKREYEQFF
cdr3_nt: TGTGCCAGTAGTAAGCGGGAGTATGAGCAGTTCTTC

clone_size: once
v_call: TRBV5-6
j_call: TRBJ2-7
d_call: NA
cdr3_aa: CASSLVGQAAYEQYF
cdr3_nt: TGTGCCAGCAGCTTGGTCGGCCAGGCCGCCTACGAGCAGTACTTC

clone_size: few
v_call: TRBV27
j_call: TRBJ2-7
d_call: NA
cdr3_aa: CASSPQMVRSYEQYF
cdr3_nt: TGTGCCAGCAGCCCTCAGATGGTACGCTCCTACGAGCAGTACTTC

clone_size: NA
v_call: TRBV15
j_call: TRBJ2-7
d_call: TRBD1
cdr3_aa: CATAQGADREQYF
cdr3_nt: TGTGCCACTGCTCAGGGGGCCGATCGGGAGCAGTACTTC

clone_size: NA
v_call: TRBV7-2
j_call: TRBJ2-7
d_call: NA
cdr3_aa: CASSPGASSSSYEQYF
cdr3_nt: TGTGCCAGCAGCCCGGGTGCTTCTTCGAGCTCCTACGAGCAGTACTTC

clone_size: NA
v_call: TRBV2
j_call: TRBJ1-3
d_call: TRBD1
cdr3_aa: CASSGQGKTGNTIYF
cdr3_nt: TGTGCCAGCAGTGGACAGGGAAAAACTGGAAACACCATATATTTT

clone_size: NA
v_call: TRBV9
j_call: TRBJ2-7
d_call: NA
cdr3_aa: CASSPYQGLGTYEQYF
cdr3_nt: TGTGCCAGCAGCCCTTACCAGGGACTCGGAACCTACGAGCAGTACTTC

clone_size: NA
v_call: TRBV4-2
j_call: TRBJ2-1
d_call: TRBD2
cdr3_aa: CASSQEAGVVNEQFF
cdr3_nt: TGTGCCAGCAGCCAAGAAGCGGGAGTGGTCAATGAGCAGTTCTTC

clone_size: NA
v_call: TRBV4-3
j_call: TRBJ1-1
d_call: NA
cdr3_aa: CASSQTFVGGEAFF
cdr3_nt: TGCGCCAGCAGCCAGACCTTCGTAGGAGGTGAAGCTTTCTTT

clone_size: NA
v_call: TRBV18
j_call: TRBJ1-2
d_call: TRBD1
cdr3_aa: CASSGQGDFHGYTF
cdr3_nt: TGTGCCAGCTCCGGACAGGGCGATTTTCATGGCTACACCTTC